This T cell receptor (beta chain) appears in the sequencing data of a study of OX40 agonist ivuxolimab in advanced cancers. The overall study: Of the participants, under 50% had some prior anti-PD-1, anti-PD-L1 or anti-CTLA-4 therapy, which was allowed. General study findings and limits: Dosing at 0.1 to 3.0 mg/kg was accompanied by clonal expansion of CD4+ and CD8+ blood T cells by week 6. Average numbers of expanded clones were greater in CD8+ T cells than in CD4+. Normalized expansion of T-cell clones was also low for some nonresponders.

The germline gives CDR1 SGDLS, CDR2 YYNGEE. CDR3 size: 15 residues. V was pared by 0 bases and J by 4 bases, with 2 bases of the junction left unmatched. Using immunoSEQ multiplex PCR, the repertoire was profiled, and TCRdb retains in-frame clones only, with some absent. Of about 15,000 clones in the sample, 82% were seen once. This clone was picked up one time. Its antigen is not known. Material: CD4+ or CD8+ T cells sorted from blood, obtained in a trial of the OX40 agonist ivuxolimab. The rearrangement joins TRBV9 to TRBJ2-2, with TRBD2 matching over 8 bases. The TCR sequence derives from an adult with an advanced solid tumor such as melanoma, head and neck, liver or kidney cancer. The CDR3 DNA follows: TGTGCCAGCAGCGTAGGCGGGGGGAGCACCGGGGAGCTGTTTTTT. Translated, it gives CASSVGGGSTGELFF.